These T cell receptor beta chains were read from a single sample in a study of metastatic and nonmetastatic thyroid tumors. TCRdb called clones again from the PCR reads with MiXCR. The repertoire has about 14,000 clones, 32% of them found once; the top ten carry under 30%. Sequenced sample: tumor tissue. All receptors derive from a female donor with papillary thyroid cancer or a benign thyroid nodule (not recorded which). Some clones in this sample may be carry-over from other donors' samples. CDR3s include the opening cysteine and the closing phenylalanine or tryptophan. A D gene is named only where the DNA matches it firmly. Rows may omit the clone size; those that give it use once, few, many or a size class.

d_call: NA
clone_size: few
v_call: TRBV6-6
j_call: TRBJ2-2
cdr3_aa: CASSYRIDNTGELFF
cdr3_nt: TGTGCCAGCAGTTATCGGATTGACAACACCGGGGAGCTGTTTTTT

d_call: TRBD2
clone_size: many
v_call: TRBV27
j_call: TRBJ2-6
cdr3_aa: CASSSLGLAGLSGANVLTF
cdr3_nt: TGTGCCAGCAGTTCCCTCGGACTAGCGGGATTGTCTGGGGCCAACGTCCTGACTTTC

d_call: NA
clone_size: medium-sized
v_call: TRBV18
j_call: TRBJ1-2
cdr3_aa: CASSPNSGYYGYTF
cdr3_nt: TGTGCCAGCTCACCTAACTCCGGGTACTATGGCTACACCTTC

d_call: NA
clone_size: many
v_call: TRBV7-9
j_call: TRBJ2-5
cdr3_aa: CASSLGAGQQETQYF
cdr3_nt: TGTGCCAGCAGCTTAGGGGCTGGGCAGCAAGAGACCCAGTACTTC

d_call: NA
clone_size: NA
v_call: TRBV9
j_call: TRBJ2-5
cdr3_aa: CASSVRDNEQETQYF
cdr3_nt: TGTGCCAGCAGCGTCCGGGACAACGAGCAAGAGACCCAATACTTC

d_call: TRBD1
clone_size: many
v_call: TRBV11-3
j_call: TRBJ1-2
cdr3_aa: CASSLAGTGATF
cdr3_nt: TGTGCCAGCAGCTTAGCCGGGACAGGGGCCACCTTC

d_call: TRBD1
clone_size: few
v_call: TRBV6-5
j_call: TRBJ2-7
cdr3_aa: CASSYRGQGGYEQYF
cdr3_nt: TGTGCCAGCAGTTACCGGGGACAGGGGGGCTACGAGCAGTACTTC

d_call: NA
clone_size: NA
v_call: TRBV7-3
j_call: TRBJ2-2
cdr3_aa: CASSSDTGELFF
cdr3_nt: TGTGCCAGCAGCTCCGACACCGGGGAGCTGTTTTTT

d_call: NA
clone_size: many
v_call: TRBV30
j_call: TRBJ2-7
cdr3_aa: CAWSVDQGPTYEQYF
cdr3_nt: TGTGCCTGGAGTGTAGACCAGGGCCCCACCTACGAGCAGTACTTC

d_call: NA
clone_size: many
v_call: TRBV2
j_call: TRBJ1-6
cdr3_aa: CASREVTGSNSPLHF
cdr3_nt: TGTGCCAGCAGGGAAGTGACAGGCTCTAATTCACCCCTCCACTTT

d_call: NA
clone_size: NA
v_call: TRBV11-2
j_call: TRBJ2-7
cdr3_aa: CASSLSGTWLEQYF
cdr3_nt: TGTGCCAGCAGCTTATCCGGGACGTGGCTAGAGCAGTACTTC

d_call: NA
clone_size: few
v_call: TRBV6-5
j_call: TRBJ2-2
cdr3_aa: CASSYSGQRNTWELFF
cdr3_nt: TGTGCCAGCAGTTACTCGGGCCAGAGAAACACCTGGGAGCTGTTTTTT

d_call: NA
clone_size: NA
v_call: TRBV2
j_call: TRBJ2-7
cdr3_aa: CASSEDRTTEGEQYF
cdr3_nt: TGTGCCAGCAGTGAGGATAGGACTACCGAGGGGGAGCAGTACTTC

d_call: NA
clone_size: few
v_call: TRBV6-1
j_call: TRBJ2-6
cdr3_aa: CASRRWGANVLTF
cdr3_nt: TGTGCCAGCAGGAGATGGGGGGCCAACGTCCTGACTTTC

d_call: NA
clone_size: many
v_call: TRBV19
j_call: TRBJ1-5
cdr3_aa: CASQWDWGSNQPQHF
cdr3_nt: TGTGCCAGTCAGTGGGATTGGGGTAGCAATCAGCCCCAGCATTTT

d_call: NA
clone_size: NA
v_call: TRBV7-2
j_call: TRBJ1-5
cdr3_aa: CASSVGIALGPQHF
cdr3_nt: TGTGCCAGCAGCGTAGGGATAGCCCTTGGGCCCCAGCATTTT

d_call: NA
clone_size: few
v_call: TRBV2
j_call: TRBJ1-2
cdr3_aa: CASSETGGAIGYTF
cdr3_nt: TGTGCCAGCAGTGAAACTGGGGGGGCAATTGGCTACACCTTC

d_call: TRBD1
clone_size: medium-sized
v_call: TRBV19
j_call: TRBJ2-6
cdr3_aa: CASSPGQGSGANVLTF
cdr3_nt: TGTGCCAGTAGTCCGGGACAGGGGTCTGGGGCCAACGTCCTGACTTTC

d_call: TRBD1
clone_size: few
v_call: TRBV15
j_call: TRBJ2-6
cdr3_aa: CATSRGQGGANVLTF
cdr3_nt: TGTGCCACCAGCAGAGGACAGGGTGGGGCCAACGTCCTGACTTTC

d_call: NA
clone_size: few
v_call: TRBV6-2/TRBV6-3
j_call: TRBJ2-5
cdr3_aa: CASSYSFQGTQYF
cdr3_nt: TGTGCCAGCAGTTACTCGTTCCAGGGGACCCAGTACTTC

d_call: TRBD2
clone_size: NA
v_call: TRBV6-4
j_call: TRBJ2-2
cdr3_aa: CASSRTSGNTGELFF
cdr3_nt: TGTGCCAGCAGTAGGACTAGCGGAAACACCGGGGAGCTGTTTTTT

d_call: NA
clone_size: few
v_call: TRBV6-2/TRBV6-3
j_call: TRBJ2-2
cdr3_aa: CASSYEGWTGELFF
cdr3_nt: TGTGCCAGCAGTTACGAGGGGTGGACCGGGGAGCTGTTTTTT

d_call: TRBD1
clone_size: medium-sized
v_call: TRBV18
j_call: TRBJ1-3
cdr3_aa: CASSLGQDSGNTIYF
cdr3_nt: TGTGCCAGCTCTCTTGGACAGGACTCTGGAAACACCATATATTTT

d_call: TRBD1
clone_size: medium-sized
v_call: TRBV9
j_call: TRBJ2-7
cdr3_aa: CASSPDPRQGHRDEQYF
cdr3_nt: TGTGCCAGCAGCCCAGACCCAAGACAGGGCCACCGGGACGAGCAGTACTTC

d_call: NA
clone_size: NA
v_call: TRBV5-4
j_call: TRBJ2-1
cdr3_aa: CASSLEGEVSYNEQFF
cdr3_nt: TGTGCCAGCAGCTTGGAGGGAGAGGTGTCGTACAATGAGCAGTTCTTC

d_call: TRBD2
clone_size: NA
v_call: TRBV20-1
j_call: TRBJ2-7
cdr3_aa: CSSPSGSVYEQYF
cdr3_nt: TGCAGTTCCCCTAGCGGGAGTGTGTACGAGCAGTACTTC

d_call: TRBD1
clone_size: NA
v_call: TRBV6-1
j_call: TRBJ2-2
cdr3_aa: CASSEGGQESGELFF
cdr3_nt: TGTGCCAGCAGTGAAGGGGGACAGGAGTCCGGGGAGCTGTTTTTT

d_call: TRBD1
clone_size: medium-sized
v_call: TRBV3-1
j_call: TRBJ2-5
cdr3_aa: CASSQVLDRGNQETQYF
cdr3_nt: TGTGCCAGCAGCCAAGTATTAGACAGGGGGAACCAAGAGACCCAGTACTTC

d_call: NA
clone_size: once
v_call: TRBV20-1
j_call: TRBJ2-7
cdr3_aa: CSAGRGYEQYF
cdr3_nt: TGCAGTGCTGGAAGGGGCTACGAGCAGTACTTC

d_call: TRBD1
clone_size: NA
v_call: TRBV20-1
j_call: TRBJ1-6
cdr3_aa: CSARDSRGRQDSPLHF
cdr3_nt: TGCAGTGCTAGAGATTCCAGGGGGCGGCAGGATTCACCCCTCCACTTT

d_call: NA
clone_size: once
v_call: TRBV20-1
j_call: TRBJ1-5
cdr3_aa: CSARLPSGGNQPQHF
cdr3_nt: TGCAGTGCTAGACTACCGTCTGGGGGCAATCAGCCCCAGCATTTT

d_call: NA
clone_size: NA
v_call: TRBV6-1
j_call: TRBJ1-2
cdr3_aa: CASRGSVGDYGYTF
cdr3_nt: TGTGCCAGCAGGGGTTCGGTGGGCGACTATGGCTACACCTTC

d_call: TRBD1
clone_size: NA
v_call: TRBV20-1
j_call: TRBJ1-1
cdr3_aa: CSARDRDRGRTEAFF
cdr3_nt: TGCAGTGCTAGAGACCGGGACAGGGGAAGGACTGAAGCTTTCTTT

d_call: TRBD2
clone_size: many
v_call: TRBV20-1
j_call: TRBJ2-1
cdr3_aa: CSASGRAYNEQFF
cdr3_nt: TGCAGTGCTAGCGGGAGGGCCTACAATGAGCAGTTCTTC

d_call: NA
clone_size: NA
v_call: TRBV11-2
j_call: TRBJ2-3
cdr3_aa: CASSYNYLSTEKQSF
cdr3_nt: TGTGCCAGCAGCTACAACTACCTTAGCACAGAGAAGCAGTCTTTT

d_call: TRBD2
clone_size: many
v_call: TRBV7-2
j_call: TRBJ2-1
cdr3_aa: CASSFSAGPYNEQFF
cdr3_nt: TGTGCCAGCAGCTTTTCAGCGGGACCCTACAATGAGCAGTTCTTC

d_call: TRBD1
clone_size: NA
v_call: TRBV20-1
j_call: TRBJ1-3
cdr3_aa: CSARDITGGVSGNTICF
cdr3_nt: TGCAGTGCTAGAGATATAACAGGGGGAGTCTCTGGAAACACCATATGTTTT

d_call: NA
clone_size: many
v_call: TRBV20-1
j_call: TRBJ2-1
cdr3_aa: CSASPGLWNEQFF
cdr3_nt: TGCAGTGCTAGTCCAGGTCTTTGGAATGAGCAGTTCTTC

d_call: NA
clone_size: many
v_call: TRBV6-5
j_call: TRBJ1-1
cdr3_aa: CASSYSTGGTEAFF
cdr3_nt: TGTGCCAGCAGTTACTCGACTGGGGGGACTGAAGCTTTCTTT

d_call: NA
clone_size: many
v_call: TRBV12-3/TRBV12-4
j_call: TRBJ1-2
cdr3_aa: CASSFSGREGYTF
cdr3_nt: TGTGCCAGCAGTTTTTCAGGGAGAGAAGGCTACACCTTC

d_call: NA
clone_size: many
v_call: TRBV7-8
j_call: TRBJ1-2
cdr3_aa: CASSLARGPGAVYGYTF
cdr3_nt: TGTGCCAGCAGCTTAGCGCGGGGGCCCGGAGCCGTCTATGGCTACACCTTC

d_call: TRBD2
clone_size: many
v_call: TRBV7-3
j_call: TRBJ2-3
cdr3_aa: CASSLWGGYDTQYF
cdr3_nt: TGTGCCAGCAGCTTATGGGGGGGTTATGATACGCAGTATTTT

d_call: NA
clone_size: NA
v_call: TRBV4-1
j_call: TRBJ2-7
cdr3_aa: CASSLRDTYEQYF
cdr3_nt: TGCGCCAGCAGCCTCCGGGACACCTACGAGCAGTACTTC

d_call: TRBD2
clone_size: many
v_call: TRBV5-1
j_call: TRBJ2-1
cdr3_aa: CASSPEQAGVKFF
cdr3_nt: TGCGCCAGCAGCCCGGAACAAGCGGGAGTGAAGTTCTTC

d_call: TRBD2
clone_size: NA
v_call: TRBV20-1
j_call: TRBJ2-7
cdr3_aa: CSATSGVVWEQYF
cdr3_nt: TGCAGTGCTACTAGCGGGGTGGTTTGGGAGCAGTACTTC

d_call: TRBD2
clone_size: medium-sized
v_call: TRBV20-1
j_call: TRBJ2-7
cdr3_aa: CSAPLAHSSYEQYF
cdr3_nt: TGCAGTGCTCCACTAGCGCATAGCTCCTACGAGCAGTACTTC

d_call: NA
clone_size: many
v_call: TRBV30
j_call: TRBJ2-3
cdr3_aa: CAWSGGSVAFTDTQYF
cdr3_nt: TGTGCCTGGAGTGGTGGTTCGGTAGCGTTCACAGATACGCAGTATTTT

d_call: TRBD2
clone_size: many
v_call: TRBV7-7
j_call: TRBJ2-1
cdr3_aa: CASSPGLASSYNEQFF
cdr3_nt: TGTGCTAGCAGCCCTGGACTAGCAAGCTCCTACAATGAGCAGTTCTTC

d_call: TRBD2
clone_size: few
v_call: TRBV28
j_call: TRBJ2-1
cdr3_aa: CATGLAGGPLNEQFF
cdr3_nt: TGTGCCACCGGACTAGCGGGAGGCCCTTTGAATGAGCAGTTCTTC

d_call: TRBD1
clone_size: NA
v_call: TRBV30
j_call: TRBJ1-2
cdr3_aa: CAWSDRGSRGYTF
cdr3_nt: TGTGCCTGGAGTGACAGGGGATCAAGGGGCTACACCTTC